These 30 T cell receptor beta chains were sequenced from one sample in a study of patients and donors after allogeneic stem cell transplantation (dated by TCRdb to between 2020 and 2021). To prepare the library, RT-PCR was applied. The reads were generated on a NextSeq 550. TCRdb reprocessed the public reads (quality trimming at Q25 with fastp, clone calling with MiXCR) and kept in-frame beta chains. One record per CDR3 amino acid sequence lists the most common genes and DNA. Within this sample are roughly 960,000 distinct CDR3 sequences, with approximately 18% of them counted one time only. The ten largest clones represent 5.5% to 6.5% of the sample. Material: blood, either unsorted or a sorted T cell fraction (not recorded which). The receptors were gathered from a human donor who was either an allogeneic HSCT recipient or a stem cell or donor lymphocyte infusion donor (not recorded which). It is not recorded whose cells these are; they may come from a transplant donor.

This clonotype was seen a handful of times. V usage is TRBV5-1 and J usage is TRBJ2-7; D might be TRBD2 (5 bases). Germline assignment: CDR1 SGHRS and CDR2 YFSETQ. Trimming took 5 bases from V and 3 from J, leaving 15 bases between them. This CDR3 contains 14 residues. The CDR3 DNA sequence: TGCGCCAGCAGGGCGTCGGGGTCTTACTACGAGCAGTACTTC. It codes for CASRASGSYYEQYF.

This clonotype was observed a single time. The rearrangement uses TRBV11-2 and TRBJ2-7; D unclear. Germline lookup yields CDR1 SGHAT and CDR2 FQNNGV. V dropped 5 bases and J dropped 3 bases, with 17 bases sitting between them. This CDR3 contains 15 residues. This CDR3 reads CASSELWADVYEQYF. DNA for the CDR3: TGTGCCAGCAGCGAACTTTGGGCAGACGTCTACGAGCAGTACTTC. The full variable domain, its missing parts supplied by reference TRBV11-2 and TRBJ2-7, is EAGVAQSPRYKIIEKRQSVAFWCNPISGHATLYWYQQILGQGPKLLIQFQNNGVVDDSQLPKDRFSAERLKGVDSTLKIQPAKLEDSAVYLCASSELWADVYEQYFGPGTRLTVT.

V is TRBV7-6 and J is TRBJ2-3, with D unclear. Germline V gives CDR1 SGHVS, CDR2 FNYEAQ. CDR3 length equals 14 residues. V lost 1 base, J lost 2 bases, and 7 bases lay in between. The CDR3 region is CASSLGQDTDTQYF. The CDR3 bases are TGTGCCAGCAGCTTAGGTCAGGACACAGATACGCAGTATTTT. Based on the CDR3 plus reference TRBV7-6 and TRBJ2-3, the full variable domain is GAGVSQSPRYKVTKRGQDVALRCDPISGHVSLYWYRQALGQGPEFLTYFNYEAQQDKSGLPNDRFSAERPEGSISTLTIQRTEQRDSAMYRCASSLGQDTDTQYFGPGTRLTVL.

This clonotype was picked up a small number of times. V gene TRBV5-8 combines with J gene TRBJ1-1, with TRBD1 identical over 7 bases. J was trimmed by 0 bases and V by 0 bases; bases with no gene match: 8. In germline, CDR1 is SGHTS, CDR2 YDEGEE. The CDR3 is 17 residues long. CDR3 sequence: CASSLGSGGRMNTEAFF. As DNA, the CDR3 is TGTGCCAGCAGCTTGGGTTCAGGGGGTCGCATGAACACTGAAGCTTTCTTT. The whole variable domain, remainder taken from reference TRBV5-8 and TRBJ1-1, is EAGVTQSPTHLIKTRGQQATLRCSPISGHTSVYWYQQALGLGLQFLLWYDEGEERNRGNFPPRFSGRQFPNYSSELNVNALELEDSALYLCASSLGSGGRMNTEAFFGQGTRLTVV.

This clonotype has only a few counts. The V and J genes are TRBV5-1 and TRBJ2-5; the D gene is possibly TRBD1 (5 bases). This CDR3 has 13 amino acids. Germline loops: CDR1 SGHRS, CDR2 YFSETQ. With 7 bases removed from V and 1 base from J, the gap between germline ends came to 11 bases. CDR3 DNA sequence: TGCGCCAGCCGTAGACAGCTCCAAGAGACCCAGTACTTC. It encodes CASRRQLQETQYF. The entire variable domain, with the rest obtained from reference TRBV5-1 and TRBJ2-5, is as follows: KAGVTQTPRYLIKTRGQQVTLSCSPISGHRSVSWYQQTPGQGLQFLFEYFSETQRNKGNFPGRFSGRQFSNSRSEMNVSTLELGDSALYLCASRRQLQETQYFGPGTRLLVL.

This clonotype was recorded a few times. The chain employs TRBV5-5 and TRBJ2-3, with 8 positions matching TRBD2. CDR1 and CDR2 from the germline V gene are SGHKS and YYEKEE (reference sequence). The V segment lost 3 bases and the J segment 1 base; nucleotides outside the gene matches: 4. This CDR3 is built from 15 residues. The CDR3 DNA sequence: TGTGCCAGCAGCTCGAGCGGGAGTCGCACAGATACGCAGTATTTT. Translated: CASSSSGSRTDTQYF. The variable domain in full, completed from reference TRBV5-5 and TRBJ2-3, reads DAGVTQSPTHLIKTRGQQVTLRCSPISGHKSVSWYQQVLGQGPQFIFQYYEKEERGRGNFPDRFSARQFPNYSSELNVNALLLGDSALYLCASSSSGSRTDTQYFGPGTRLTVL.

This clonotype was counted only a few times. This rearrangement joins TRBV6-2 or TRBV6-3 to TRBJ2-5; 9 bases map to TRBD2. Germline V CDR1 and CDR2: MNHEY, SVGEGT. The CDR3 covers 15 residues. The V gene end was trimmed by 6 bases and the J gene end by 5 bases; junction bases not matched to a gene: 10. CDR3 sequence reads: CASRRLAVQGETQYF. CDR3 sequence (DNA): TGTGCCAGCAGAAGACTAGCGGTCCAGGGGGAGACCCAGTACTTC.

This clonotype turned up a few times. This sequence joins TRBV7-2 and TRBJ2-1; 8 bases match TRBD2. Losses at the gene ends were 8 bases for V and 4 bases for J; bases not matched to a gene: 7. CDR3 length: 14 amino acids. Germline V gene lookup returns CDR1 SGHTA and CDR2 FQGNSA. The CDR3 DNA follows: TGTGCCAGCGGGGCGGGAGGACCATACAATGAGCAGTTCTTC. Its translation is CASGAGGPYNEQFF.

V and J are TRBV24-1 and TRBJ2-5; no clear D gene. The CDR3 has 13 amino acids. Germline V gene lookup returns CDR1 KGHDR and CDR2 SFDVKD. Trimming stripped 3 bases from V and 3 bases from J, with 7 bases between. CDR3 sequence reads: CATSDQPEETQYF. The CDR3 DNA follows: TGTGCCACCAGTGATCAACCCGAAGAGACCCAGTACTTC.

This clonotype was detected many times. The chain joins TRBV12-3 or TRBV12-4 to TRBJ2-7; D might be TRBD2 (5 bases). V lost 8 bases and J 7 bases, leaving 18 bases between the germline ends. CDR3 length: 13 residues. The CDR3 DNA reads as TGTGCCAGCCGGAGGAACGGTCCGGGGGAGCAGTACTTC. Translation: CASRRNGPGEQYF.

This sequence joins TRBV30 and TRBJ1-1; D is unclear. Germline V gene data show CDR1 as GTSNPN and CDR2 as SVGIG (reference sequence). Between the trimmed V and J ends, which lost 0 bases and 6 bases, there was a span of 11 bases. This CDR3 has 13 amino acids. CDR3 in amino acids: CAWSVEIAPEAFF. DNA for the CDR3: TGTGCCTGGAGTGTAGAAATCGCCCCTGAAGCTTTCTTT.

The V and J genes are TRBV20-1 and TRBJ2-7; possible D gene TRBD2, 5 bases. V was clipped by 6 bases and J by 4 bases, with 10 bases between them. Germline V CDR1 and CDR2: DFQATT, SNEGSKA (reference sequence). This CDR3 has 11 residues. The CDR3: CSARIAYEQYF. The CDR3 bases are TGCAGTGCCAGAATAGCGTACGAGCAGTACTTC.

This clonotype was counted between two and nine times. This chain joins TRBV12-5 and TRBJ2-7; no definite D call. The CDR3 extends over 11 amino acids. Trimming cost V 2 bases and J 6 bases, with 5 bases left between them. Per the germline V gene, CDR1 is LGHNT and CDR2 is FRNRAP. The CDR3 nucleotides read TGTGCTAGTGGTTTGTTTCTCGAGCAGTACTTC. Its protein is CASGLFLEQYF.

The CDR3 sequence is CASSPGAGGSYNEQFF. CDR3 coding DNA: TGTGCCAGCTCACCGGGAGCGGGAGGGTCCTACAATGAGCAGTTCTTC. The chain joins TRBV18 to TRBJ2-1; TRBD2 agrees at 10 bases. Germline values: CDR1 KGHSH, CDR2 LQKENI. The CDR3 loop spans 16 amino acids. The junction had 3 bases not matched to a gene; V was cut back by 3 bases and J by 1 base.

The rearrangement links TRBV5-1 to TRBJ2-3, with D tentatively TRBD2 (6 bases). Between the trimmed V and J ends, which lost 3 bases and 4 bases, there was a span of 9 bases. The CDR3 is made up of 13 amino acids. The germline V gene encodes CDR1 SGHRS and CDR2 YFSETQ. The CDR3 loop reads CASSYAGPDTQYF. DNA of the CDR3: TGCGCCAGCAGCTACGCGGGACCAGATACGCAGTATTTT. The full variable domain, its missing parts supplied by reference TRBV5-1 and TRBJ2-3, is KAGVTQTPRYLIKTRGQQVTLSCSPISGHRSVSWYQQTPGQGLQFLFEYFSETQRNKGNFPGRFSGRQFSNSRSEMNVSTLELGDSALYLCASSYAGPDTQYFGPGTRLTVL.

There are a few counts of this clonotype. This chain connects TRBV7-2 to TRBJ2-1; D remains unclear. CDR1 is SGHTA and CDR2 is FQGNSA in the germline V gene. Trimming took 0 bases from V and 8 from J, leaving 14 bases between them. The CDR3 is made up of 15 amino acids. CDR3 sequence: CASSLAPRGVDEQFF. Here the CDR3 DNA reads TGTGCCAGCAGCTTAGCCCCTCGAGGAGTCGATGAGCAGTTCTTC. The full variable domain, completed using reference TRBV7-2 and TRBJ2-1, is GAGVSQSPSNKVTEKGKDVELRCDPISGHTALYWYRQSLGQGLEFLIYFQGNSAPDKSGLPSDRFSAERTGGSVSTLTIQRTQQEDSAVYLCASSLAPRGVDEQFFGPGTRLTVL.

This clonotype was detected only a few times. V usage is TRBV7-9 and J usage is TRBJ2-1; D is undetermined. Trimming cost V 5 bases and J 4 bases, with 9 bases left between them. Looked up from germline, CDR1 is SEHNR and CDR2 is FQNEAQ (reference sequence). The CDR3 totals 13 residues. CDR3 sequence reads: CASSQDGYNEQFF. DNA of the CDR3: TGTGCCAGCAGCCAAGACGGGTACAATGAGCAGTTCTTC.

This clonotype was detected a few times. This rearrangement joins TRBV24-1 to TRBJ2-3, with D possibly matching TRBD1 (5 bases). Germline V lookup: CDR1 KGHDR, CDR2 SFDVKD. V dropped 6 bases and J dropped 0 bases, with 9 bases sitting between them. There are 14 residues in the CDR3. The CDR3 loop is CATSSRESTDTQYF. CDR3 nucleotide sequence: TGTGCCACCAGTTCCAGGGAAAGCACAGATACGCAGTATTTT.

This clonotype was detected only a few times. V gene TRBV6-1 combines with J gene TRBJ2-7; D may correspond to TRBD1 or TRBD2 (5 bases each). Germline V gives CDR1 MNHNS, CDR2 SASEGT. The CDR3 is 13 residues long. The V end lost 6 bases, the J end lost 2 bases, and 11 bases lay between the germline ends. The CDR3 DNA reads as TGTGCCAGCAGGGACGGGGCTACCTACGAGCAGTACTTC. It translates to CASRDGATYEQYF.

Remarks on this clonotype: The junction and the germline gene differ at one end; a read error may be behind it. V and J are TRBV12-3 or TRBV12-4 and TRBJ2-5, with unresolved D. The CDR3 extends over 12 amino acids. CDR3 loop: CAGSLAGETQYF. The CDR3 DNA sequence: TGTGCCGGCAGTTTAGCAGGAGAGACCCAGTACTTC.

The sample holds a few counts of this clonotype. The genes are TRBV12-3 or TRBV12-4 and TRBJ1-1; D not resolved. The V end lost 0 bases, the J end lost 6 bases, and 5 bases lay between the germline ends. The CDR3 is made up of 12 amino acids. The CDR3, as DNA: TGTGCCAGCAGTTTAGCGCCGGCTGAAGCTTTCTTT. Translation: CASSLAPAEAFF.

This clonotype was counted between two and nine times. The chain has TRBV12-3 or TRBV12-4 and TRBJ2-3; D is tentatively TRBD1 or TRBD2 (5 bases each). V lost 5 bases, J lost 2 bases, and 11 bases lay in between. There are 14 residues in the CDR3. The CDR3 loop reads CASSLGTLTDTQYF. The CDR3 coding sequence is TGTGCCAGCAGTCTCGGGACCCTCACAGATACGCAGTATTTT.

The gene calls are TRBV7-9 and TRBJ1-2; possible D gene TRBD1, 5 bases. V was pared by 0 bases and J by 8 bases, with 16 bases between. Germline CDR1 is SEHNR and CDR2 is FQNEAQ (reference sequence). The CDR3 sequence is 15 residues long. The CDR3 nucleotides read TGTGCCAGCAGCTTAGCCGGGACGGGAACGAGGGGCTACACCTTC. It is translated as CASSLAGTGTRGYTF.

This clonotype was observed a few times. V gene TRBV29-1 combines with J gene TRBJ1-5; a weak D match, TRBD1 (5 bases). This CDR3 comprises 13 residues. The V end lost 4 bases, the J end lost 5 bases, and 12 bases lay between the germline ends. From germline, CDR1 is SQVTM and CDR2 ANQGSEA. This CDR3 reads CSVARGVDQPQHF. The CDR3 DNA is TGCAGCGTTGCTAGGGGCGTCGATCAGCCCCAGCATTTT.

The gene calls are TRBV19 and TRBJ2-1; tentative D call: TRBD1 (6 bases). Between the trimmed V and J ends, which lost 7 bases and 7 bases, there was a span of 14 bases. The CDR3 runs to 13 residues. The germline gives CDR1 LNHDA, CDR2 SQIVND (reference sequence). The CDR3 here is CASTLLGGNEQFF. The CDR3 DNA sequence: TGTGCCAGTACTCTCTTAGGGGGTAATGAGCAGTTCTTC.

This clonotype was counted between two and nine times. The rearrangement links TRBV20-1 to TRBJ1-5; the D gene is possibly TRBD1 (6 bases). Germline lookup yields CDR1 DFQATT and CDR2 SNEGSKA (reference sequence). Trimming took off 6 bases at V and 0 bases at J, with 15 bases between the two ends. The CDR3 is made up of 15 amino acids. The CDR3 spells CSAWGPTHSNQPQHF. DNA for the CDR3: TGCAGTGCATGGGGGCCAACCCATAGCAATCAGCCCCAGCATTTT.

In regard to this clonotype: Germline and junction disagree at one end, which may indicate a read error. The V and J genes are TRBV6-5 and TRBJ2-7; a possible D gene is TRBD2 (5 bases). Per germline, CDR1 MNHEY and CDR2 SVGAGI. The CDR3 is made up of 14 amino acids. CDR3 region: CTSSYSNRGYEQYF. In DNA form, the CDR3 reads TGTACCAGCAGTTACTCGAATCGGGGATACGAGCAGTACTTC.

J is TRBJ2-3 and V is TRBV7-2; 12 nucleotides align to TRBD2. V was clipped by 5 bases and J by 9 bases; unmatched bases: 12. The germline CDR1 and CDR2 sequences are SGHTA and FQGNSA. The CDR3 has 16 amino acids. CDR3 sequence reads: CASSTGLAGNLRTQYF. In DNA form, the CDR3 reads TGTGCCAGCAGCACCGGACTAGCGGGGAATCTCCGCACGCAGTATTTT.

This clonotype showed up many times. The chain links TRBV12-3 or TRBV12-4 to TRBJ2-2; D not resolved. The CDR3 contains 11 residues. Trimming cost V 5 bases and J 6 bases, with 4 bases left between them. Here the CDR3 reads CASSSPGELFF. For the CDR3, the DNA is TGTGCCAGCAGTAGCCCCGGGGAGCTGTTTTTT.

V gene TRBV4-1 combines with J gene TRBJ2-7, with D unresolved. Per the germline V gene, CDR1 is MGHRA and CDR2 is YSYEKL. CDR3 size: 14 residues. Trimming removed 0 bases from V and 2 bases from J, with 8 bases in between. CDR3 region: CASSQEKLTYEQYF. CDR3 nucleotides: TGCGCCAGCAGCCAAGAAAAACTTACCTACGAGCAGTACTTC.